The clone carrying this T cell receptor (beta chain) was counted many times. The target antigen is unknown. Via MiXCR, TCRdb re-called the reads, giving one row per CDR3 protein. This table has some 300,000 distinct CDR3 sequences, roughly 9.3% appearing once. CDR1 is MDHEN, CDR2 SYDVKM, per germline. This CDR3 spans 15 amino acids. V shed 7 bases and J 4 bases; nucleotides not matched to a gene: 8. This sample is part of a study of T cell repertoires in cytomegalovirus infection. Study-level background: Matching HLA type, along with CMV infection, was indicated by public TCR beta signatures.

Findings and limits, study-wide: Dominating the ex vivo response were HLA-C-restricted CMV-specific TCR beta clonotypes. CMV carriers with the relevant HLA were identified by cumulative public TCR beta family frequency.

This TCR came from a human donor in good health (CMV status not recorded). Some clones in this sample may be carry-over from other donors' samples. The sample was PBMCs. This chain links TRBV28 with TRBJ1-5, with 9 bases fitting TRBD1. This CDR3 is CASTFGQGPNQPQHF. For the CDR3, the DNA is TGTGCCAGCACCTTCGGACAGGGGCCGAATCAGCCCCAGCATTTT.